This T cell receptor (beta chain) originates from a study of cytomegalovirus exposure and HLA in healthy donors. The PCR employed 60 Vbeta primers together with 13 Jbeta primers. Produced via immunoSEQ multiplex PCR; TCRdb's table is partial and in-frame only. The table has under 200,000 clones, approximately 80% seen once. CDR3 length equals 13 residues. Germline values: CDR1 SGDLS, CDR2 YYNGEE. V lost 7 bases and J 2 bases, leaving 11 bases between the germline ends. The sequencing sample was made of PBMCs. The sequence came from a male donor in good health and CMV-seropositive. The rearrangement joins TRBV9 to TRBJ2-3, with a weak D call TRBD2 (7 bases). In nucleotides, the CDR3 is TGTGCCAGCGGGGGGGGGCCCACAGATACGCAGTATTTT. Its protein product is CASGGGPTDTQYF.